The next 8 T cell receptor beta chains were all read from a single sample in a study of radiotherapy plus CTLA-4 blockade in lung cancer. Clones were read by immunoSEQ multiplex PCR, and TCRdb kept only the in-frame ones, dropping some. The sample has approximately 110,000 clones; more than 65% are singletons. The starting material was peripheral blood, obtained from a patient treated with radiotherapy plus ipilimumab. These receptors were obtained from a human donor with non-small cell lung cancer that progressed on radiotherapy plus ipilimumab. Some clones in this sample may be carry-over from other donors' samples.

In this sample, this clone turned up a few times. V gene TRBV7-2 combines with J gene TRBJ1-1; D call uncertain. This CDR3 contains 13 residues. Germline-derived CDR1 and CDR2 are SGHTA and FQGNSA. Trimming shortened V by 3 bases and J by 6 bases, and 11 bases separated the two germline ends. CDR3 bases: TGTGCCAGCAGCTTGGTTGGTGTCCCTGAAGCTTTCTTT. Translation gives CASSLVGVPEAFF.

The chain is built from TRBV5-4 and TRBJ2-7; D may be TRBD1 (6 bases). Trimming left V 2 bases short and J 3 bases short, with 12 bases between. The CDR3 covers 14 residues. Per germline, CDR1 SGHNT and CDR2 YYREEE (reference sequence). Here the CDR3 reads CASSLQGRGYEQYF. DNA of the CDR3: TGTGCCAGCAGCTTACAGGGACGGGGCTACGAGCAGTACTTC.

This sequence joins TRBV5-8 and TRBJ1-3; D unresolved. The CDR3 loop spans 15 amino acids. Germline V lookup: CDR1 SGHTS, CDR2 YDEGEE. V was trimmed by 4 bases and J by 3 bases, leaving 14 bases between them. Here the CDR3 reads CASSPGSWIGNTIYF. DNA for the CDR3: TGTGCCAGCAGCCCCGGTTCCTGGATTGGAAACACCATATATTTT.

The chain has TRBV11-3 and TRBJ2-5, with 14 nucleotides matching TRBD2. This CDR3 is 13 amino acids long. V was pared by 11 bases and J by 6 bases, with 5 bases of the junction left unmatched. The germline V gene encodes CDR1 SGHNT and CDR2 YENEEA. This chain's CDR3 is CAGRTSGGKTQYF. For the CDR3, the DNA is TGTGCCGGACGGACTAGCGGGGGGAAGACCCAGTACTTC. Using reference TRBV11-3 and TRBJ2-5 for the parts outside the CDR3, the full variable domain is EAGVVQSPRYKIIEKKQPVAFWCNPISGHNTLYWYLQNLGQGPELLIRYENEEAVDDSQLPKDRFSAERLKGVDSTLKIQPAELGDSAVYLCAGRTSGGKTQYFGPGTRLLVL.

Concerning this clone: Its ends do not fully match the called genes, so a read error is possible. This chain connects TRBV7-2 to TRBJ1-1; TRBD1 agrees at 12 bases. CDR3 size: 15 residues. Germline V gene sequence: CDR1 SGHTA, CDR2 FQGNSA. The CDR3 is CASSIAPGDRGLAFF. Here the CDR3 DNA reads TGTGCCAGCAGCATAGCGCCGGGGGACAGGGGGCTGGCTTTCTTT. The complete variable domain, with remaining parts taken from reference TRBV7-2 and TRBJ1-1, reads GAGVSQSPSNKVTEKGKDVELRCDPISGHTALYWYRQSLGQGLEFLIYFQGNSAPDKSGLPSDRFSAERTGGSVSTLTIQRTQQEDSAVYLCASSIAPGDRGLAFFGQGTRLTVV.

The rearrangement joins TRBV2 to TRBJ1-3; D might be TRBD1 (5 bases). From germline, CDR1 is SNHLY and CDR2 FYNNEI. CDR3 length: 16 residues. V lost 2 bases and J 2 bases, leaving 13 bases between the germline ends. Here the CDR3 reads CASSEQGPDAGNTIYF. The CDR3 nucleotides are TGTGCCAGCAGTGAACAGGGCCCGGATGCTGGAAACACCATATATTTT.

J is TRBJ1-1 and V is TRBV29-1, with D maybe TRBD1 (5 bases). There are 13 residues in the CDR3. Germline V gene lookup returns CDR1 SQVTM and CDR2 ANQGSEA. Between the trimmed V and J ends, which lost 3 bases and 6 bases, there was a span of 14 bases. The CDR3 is CSVERQGNAEAFF. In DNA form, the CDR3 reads TGCAGCGTTGAGCGCCAGGGTAACGCTGAAGCTTTCTTT. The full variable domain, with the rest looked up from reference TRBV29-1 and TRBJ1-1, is SAVISQKPSRDICQRGTSLTIQCQVDSQVTMMFWYRQQPGQSLTLIATANQGSEATYESGFVIDKFPISRPNLTFSTLTVSNMSPEDSSIYLCSVERQGNAEAFFGQGTRLTVV.

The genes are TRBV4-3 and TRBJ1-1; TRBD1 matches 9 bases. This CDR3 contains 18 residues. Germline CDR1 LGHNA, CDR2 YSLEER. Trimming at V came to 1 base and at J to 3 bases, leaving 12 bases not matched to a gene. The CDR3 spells CASSQVSLGQGKYTEAFF. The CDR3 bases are TGCGCCAGCAGCCAAGTTAGTTTGGGACAGGGAAAGTACACTGAAGCTTTCTTT.